Included here is one T cell receptor beta chain sequence, with context. What it binds is not known. These data come from a study of persistence of HIV-infected CD4 T cells. The immunoSEQ assay was version 4, run in survey mode. Repertoires were generated with immunoSEQ multiplex PCR, while TCRdb's copy carries only in-frame clones and drops some. Here the sample spans about 32,000 clones, 70% being singletons. Trimming took off 7 bases at V and 3 bases at J, with 10 bases between the two ends. The length of the CDR3 is 14 residues. In germline, CDR1 is SNHLY, CDR2 FYNNEI. Cells were stimulated with overlapping HIV-1 Gag 15-mer peptides. CD4+ T cells upregulating both CD40 ligand and CD69 were sorted as responding cells.

The sequence derives from an adult man with HIV who was CMV-seropositive. J is TRBJ1-6 and V is TRBV2; a possible D gene is TRBD1 (5 bases). Source: CD4+ T cells sorted from PBMCs after 18-hour stimulation, taken from a patient who received antiretroviral therapy. The CDR3 loop is CASNSGSYNSPLHF. The DNA of the CDR3 is TGTGCCAGCAATTCAGGGAGCTATAATTCACCCCTCCACTTT.